This T cell receptor beta chain was sequenced for a study of cytomegalovirus exposure and HLA in healthy donors. Study-level background: The roughly 110 validation repertoires used the same platform as the 650 to 850 first-cohort repertoires (as reported by a later analysis).

TCRdb keeps only in-frame clones here, not all; method: immunoSEQ multiplex PCR. Of about 160,000 clones in the sample, 85% to 90% are singletons; the top ten hold 4% to 5%. Comments on this clone: Its specificity is not known.

General study points: Most TCR sequences showed up rarely, but some public TCRs showed up in many donors. Reportedly, cytomegalovirus status was diagnosed with high sensitivity and specificity. Cytomegalovirus association was assigned to about 150 TCR beta chains.

This CDR3 comprises 14 residues. The germline V gene encodes CDR1 SNHLY and CDR2 FYNNEI. The V gene end was trimmed by 4 bases and the J gene end by 6 bases; junction bases not matched to a gene: 3. Sequencing was performed on PBMCs. The chain carries TRBV2 and TRBJ2-2; 9 bases match TRBD1. This sequence originates from a man between 18 and 35 years old in good health and CMV-seropositive. CDR3 residues: CASSVGQGAGELFF. CDR3 in DNA: TGTGCCAGCAGTGTGGGACAGGGAGCCGGGGAGCTGTTTTTT.